This TCR beta chain was sequenced for a study of shared clonotypes between healthy human individuals. It was at deep level that the assay was run. It was roughly 190 ng DNA, tens of thousands of T cell genomes, that sorted-subset replicate PCRs used. Sequencing was performed with immunoSEQ multiplex PCR; in TCRdb, only in-frame clones are kept and a portion is missing. The sample includes approximately 400,000 clones, around 96% of them seen just once. Overall study results and limits: Expectations were that clonotype sharing among donors would be affected by sequencing depth.

Notes on this clone: What it recognizes is unknown.

Per the germline V gene, CDR1 is SGHRS and CDR2 is YFSETQ. The CDR3 is 13 residues long. Trimming shortened V by 1 base and J by 5 bases, and 6 bases separated the two germline ends. With CCR7-negative CD45RA+ TemRA cells, CD45RO+ cells were combined in CD8 memory. The receptor comes from a man aged 25-45 years in good health. The gene calls are TRBV5-1 and TRBJ2-2; weak D call: TRBD1 (5 bases). The sequencing sample was made of memory CD8+ T cells sorted from blood. Subset in this sample: CD45RO+ cells pooled with CCR7-negative TemRA cells. CDR3 residues: CASSLQGTGELFF. In DNA form, the CDR3 reads TGCGCCAGCAGCTTGCAGGGTACCGGGGAGCTGTTTTTT.